This T cell receptor beta chain was profiled in a study of T cells in localized non-small cell lung cancer. Regarding this clone: Its cognate antigen is unknown.

Between the trimmed V and J ends, which lost 0 bases and 5 bases, there was a span of 9 bases. From germline, CDR1 is SGDLS and CDR2 YYNGEE. The CDR3 spans 15 residues. Measured with immunoSEQ multiplex PCR; TCRdb has only the in-frame clones, and not every one. The table has about 35,000 clones, under 90% seen once; the top ten hold more than 4%. Findings of the study overall: Adjacent uninvolved lung had the highest clonality, suggesting focused antigen responses.

The sample here was peripheral blood, taken before any cancer treatment. This rearrangement joins TRBV9 to TRBJ1-6; no clear D gene. The TCR was taken from a man between 40 and 70 years old with stage I lung adenocarcinoma. CDR3 in amino acids: CASSVERINNSPLHF. CDR3 coding DNA: TGTGCCAGCAGCGTAGAACGGATCAATAATTCACCCCTCCACTTT.